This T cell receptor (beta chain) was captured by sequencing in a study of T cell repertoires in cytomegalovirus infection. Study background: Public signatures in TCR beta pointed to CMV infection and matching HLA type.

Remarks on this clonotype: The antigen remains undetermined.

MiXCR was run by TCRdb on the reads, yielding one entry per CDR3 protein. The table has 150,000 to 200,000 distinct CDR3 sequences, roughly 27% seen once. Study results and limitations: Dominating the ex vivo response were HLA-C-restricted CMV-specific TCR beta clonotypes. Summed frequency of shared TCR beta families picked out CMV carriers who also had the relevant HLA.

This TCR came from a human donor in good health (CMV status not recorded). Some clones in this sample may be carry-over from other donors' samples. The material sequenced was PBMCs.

Here the CDR3 reads CASSPRSARPYEQYF. The CDR3 DNA reads as TGTGCCAGCAGTCCGAGGTCGGCCAGACCCTACGAGCAGTACTTC. The chain is built from TRBV5-8 and TRBJ2-7; D remains ambiguous. The CDR3 has 15 amino acids. The V gene lost 5 bases and the J gene lost 2 bases, with 17 bases spanning the gap. Germline V gene sequence: CDR1 SGHTS, CDR2 YDEGEE. The full variable domain, in which reference TRBV5-8 and TRBJ2-7 provide the parts outside the CDR3, is EAGVTQSPTHLIKTRGQQATLRCSPISGHTSVYWYQQALGLGLQFLLWYDEGEERNRGNFPPRFSGRQFPNYSSELNVNALELEDSALYLCASSPRSARPYEQYFGPGTRLTVT.